The rows below give T cell receptor beta chains drawn from one sample of a study of cytomegalovirus exposure and HLA in healthy donors. Sequenced by immunoSEQ multiplex PCR; TCRdb stores in-frame clones only, minus some. Of just over 150,000 clones in the sample, around 77% were seen once. The sample comprised PBMCs. The source of these receptors is a woman younger than 45 in good health and CMV-seronegative. Both conserved end residues are part of each CDR3. The D gene is left open where the match is weak. For some rows the clone size is stated as once, few or many, or as a class when expanded; others skip it.

v_call: TRBV19
d_call: TRBD1
clone_size: .
j_call: TRBJ1-4
cdr3_nt: TGTGCCAGTAGTCCGCTTACAGGGGGCGAGGATGAAAAACTGTTTTTT
cdr3_aa: CASSPLTGGEDEKLFF

v_call: TRBV7-3
d_call: TRBD2
clone_size: .
j_call: TRBJ2-5
cdr3_nt: TGTGCCAGCAGCCTTTATAGCGGGGGAAATCAAGAGACCCAGTACTTC
cdr3_aa: CASSLYSGGNQETQYF

v_call: TRBV5-4
d_call: .
clone_size: .
j_call: TRBJ2-1
cdr3_nt: TGTGCCAGCAGCTCTCCGGGACATTCCTACAATGAGCAGTTCTTC
cdr3_aa: CASSSPGHSYNEQFF

v_call: TRBV6-5
d_call: .
clone_size: .
j_call: TRBJ1-1
cdr3_nt: TGTGCCAGCAGTTACGGGGGAGGGGCGAACACTGAAGCTTTCTTT
cdr3_aa: CASSYGGGANTEAFF

v_call: TRBV5-6
d_call: .
clone_size: .
j_call: TRBJ2-7
cdr3_nt: TGTGCCAGCAGTCAGGGCCGATCCGAGCAGTACTTC
cdr3_aa: CASSQGRSEQYF

v_call: TRBV28
d_call: .
clone_size: .
j_call: TRBJ1-5
cdr3_nt: TGTGCCAGCAGTTTGCAGGGAAGAGGCCAGCCCCAGCATTTT
cdr3_aa: CASSLQGRGQPQHF

v_call: TRBV2
d_call: TRBD1
clone_size: once
j_call: TRBJ1-3
cdr3_nt: TGTGCCAGCAGCTTGGGACAGGGGGGATCTGGAAACACCATATATTTT
cdr3_aa: CASSLGQGGSGNTIYF

v_call: TRBV30
d_call: TRBD2
clone_size: few
j_call: TRBJ2-2
cdr3_nt: TGTGCCTGGACCTCTGGGACTAGCGGGGGACCGGAGGAGCTGTTTTTT
cdr3_aa: CAWTSGTSGGPEELFF

v_call: TRBV6-5
d_call: .
clone_size: .
j_call: TRBJ1-3
cdr3_nt: TGTGCCAGCAGTGAGACAGACTCTGGAAACACCATATATTTT
cdr3_aa: CASSETDSGNTIYF

v_call: TRBV9
d_call: .
clone_size: .
j_call: TRBJ2-5
cdr3_nt: TGTGCCAGCAGTCCGACAGCATGGCAAGAGACCCAGTACTTC
cdr3_aa: CASSPTAWQETQYF

v_call: TRBV28
d_call: TRBD1
clone_size: .
j_call: TRBJ1-6
cdr3_nt: TGTGCCAGCAGTCCAGGGACAGTAAATTCACCCCTCCACTTT
cdr3_aa: CASSPGTVNSPLHF

v_call: TRBV5-1
d_call: .
clone_size: .
j_call: TRBJ2-5
cdr3_nt: TGCGCCAGCAGCTTGGTTGGAGGGACAGAGACCCAGTACTTC
cdr3_aa: CASSLVGGTETQYF

v_call: TRBV5-1
d_call: .
clone_size: .
j_call: TRBJ2-2
cdr3_nt: TGCGCCAGCAGCTTTCGAGTTAGCACCGGGGAGCTGTTTTTT
cdr3_aa: CASSFRVSTGELFF

v_call: TRBV9
d_call: .
clone_size: .
j_call: TRBJ2-1
cdr3_nt: TGTGCCAGCAGCCCCCGGGGGTACAATGAGCAGTTCTTC
cdr3_aa: CASSPRGYNEQFF

v_call: TRBV29-1
d_call: TRBD2
clone_size: few
j_call: TRBJ2-3
cdr3_nt: TGCAGCGTTGAAGGGACTAGCGGCGCGAGCACAGATACGCAGTATTTT
cdr3_aa: CSVEGTSGASTDTQYF

v_call: TRBV6-4
d_call: TRBD2
clone_size: once
j_call: TRBJ2-3
cdr3_nt: TGTGCCAGCAGTGGTGAAGCGGGGGGCGCAGATACGCAGTATTTT
cdr3_aa: CASSGEAGGADTQYF

v_call: TRBV27
d_call: .
clone_size: .
j_call: TRBJ1-6
cdr3_nt: TGTGCCAGCAGTTTATCTCGGTTCTCCTATAATTCACCCCTCCACTTT
cdr3_aa: CASSLSRFSYNSPLHF

v_call: TRBV15
d_call: .
clone_size: .
j_call: TRBJ2-7
cdr3_nt: TGTGCCACCAGCAGAGAAAGGCTAGCCCTGAGCTCCTACGAGCAGTACTTC
cdr3_aa: CATSRERLALSSYEQYF

v_call: TRBV6-5
d_call: .
clone_size: few
j_call: TRBJ1-1
cdr3_nt: TGTGCCAGCTCCGTTCAGGGGCACACTGAAGCTTTCTTT
cdr3_aa: CASSVQGHTEAFF

v_call: TRBV2
d_call: .
clone_size: .
j_call: TRBJ1-5
cdr3_nt: TGTGCCAGCAGTGGACAGTCAGGCGATCAGCCCCAGCATTTT
cdr3_aa: CASSGQSGDQPQHF

v_call: TRBV30
d_call: TRBD1
clone_size: .
j_call: TRBJ1-5
cdr3_nt: TGTGCCTGGAGTGTACGGACAGGGCGTCAGCCCCAGCATTTT
cdr3_aa: CAWSVRTGRQPQHF

v_call: TRBV9
d_call: TRBD1
clone_size: .
j_call: TRBJ2-2
cdr3_nt: TGTGCCAGCAGCTTTGGGACAGGGGAAGAGCTGTTTTTT
cdr3_aa: CASSFGTGEELFF

v_call: TRBV5-5
d_call: TRBD1
clone_size: .
j_call: TRBJ2-4
cdr3_nt: TGTGCCAGCAGCTTGGATGTCGGGACAGCAAACATTCAGTACTTC
cdr3_aa: CASSLDVGTANIQYF

v_call: TRBV9
d_call: TRBD2
clone_size: once
j_call: TRBJ2-1
cdr3_nt: TGTGCCAGCAGCGTAGTAAGCGGGGATGAGCAGTTCTTC
cdr3_aa: CASSVVSGDEQFF

v_call: TRBV5-8
d_call: .
clone_size: .
j_call: TRBJ2-7
cdr3_nt: TGTGCCAGCAGCCTAGTGCCAAAAAAGAAGTACTTC
cdr3_aa: CASSLVPKKKYF

v_call: TRBV6-1
d_call: TRBD1
clone_size: .
j_call: TRBJ2-2
cdr3_nt: TGTGCCAGCAGTCTACGGACAGGGAACACCGGGGAGCTGTTTTTT
cdr3_aa: CASSLRTGNTGELFF

v_call: TRBV7-9
d_call: TRBD2
clone_size: .
j_call: TRBJ2-7
cdr3_nt: TGTGCCAGCACTCGGGGGGACTCCTACGAGCAGTACTTC
cdr3_aa: CASTRGDSYEQYF

v_call: TRBV2
d_call: TRBD2
clone_size: few
j_call: TRBJ2-7
cdr3_nt: TGTGCCAGTGCGGGGGGCCCGAAAGAGCAGTACTTC
cdr3_aa: CASAGGPKEQYF

v_call: TRBV5-4
d_call: .
clone_size: .
j_call: TRBJ1-2
cdr3_nt: TGTGCCAGCAGTCCAGACAGTAACTATGGCTACACCTTC
cdr3_aa: CASSPDSNYGYTF

v_call: TRBV27
d_call: TRBD1
clone_size: .
j_call: TRBJ1-1
cdr3_nt: TGTGCCAGCAGTTTATCGAGGGGGACAGGGAACACTGAAGCTTTCTTT
cdr3_aa: CASSLSRGTGNTEAFF

v_call: TRBV5-1
d_call: TRBD1
clone_size: .
j_call: TRBJ2-7
cdr3_nt: TGCGCCAGCAGCTTGGGGGACAGGGTGAACGAGCAGTACTTC
cdr3_aa: CASSLGDRVNEQYF